These T cell receptor beta chains were read from a single sample in a study of control samples from healthy donors and cancer patients. Clones were sequenced by immunoSEQ multiplex PCR, and TCRdb holds only the in-frame ones, with some missing. The table includes 150,000 to 200,000 clones, approximately 92% detected once. Specimen: blood. All receptors come from a man younger than 35 in good health. The CDR3 runs from the conserved cysteine through the conserved F or W. D genes are given only for firm matches. Not every row has a clone size; where given, it reads once, few, many or a size class.

CDR3nt | CDR3aa | d_gene | j_gene | abundance | v_gene
TGCGCCAGCAGCCCGAGCACAGGGAGCACAGATACGCAGTATTTT | CASSPSTGSTDTQYF | - | TRBJ2-3 | - | TRBV5-1
TGTGCCATCAGTGCGGACGTACGCTACGAGCAGTACTTC | CAISADVRYEQYF | - | TRBJ2-7 | - | TRBV10-3
TGTGCCAGCAGTCGGCTAGCCAAAAACATTCAGTACTTC | CASSRLAKNIQYF | - | TRBJ2-4 | once | TRBV2
TGTGCCAGCAGCATCGGGACAGGTGGAAACACCATATATTTT | CASSIGTGGNTIYF | TRBD1 | TRBJ1-3 | - | TRBV5-6
TGTGCCAGTAGTATTCGTCAAAGCACAGATACGCAGTATTTT | CASSIRQSTDTQYF | - | TRBJ2-3 | - | TRBV19
TGTGCCAGCAGCTTACCCGGACAGATGAACACTGAAGCTTTCTTT | CASSLPGQMNTEAFF | - | TRBJ1-1 | - | TRBV7-6
TGTGCCAGTAGTACCTCAACAGGGTTCCAAGAGACCCAGTACTTC | CASSTSTGFQETQYF | - | TRBJ2-5 | - | TRBV19
TGTGCCACCAGTGAGGCCCGGGGGGGCCGGTACGAGCAGTACTTC | CATSEARGGRYEQYF | TRBD2 | TRBJ2-7 | - | TRBV24-1
TGTGCCAGCTCTCCGGGACAGAACACTGAAGCTTTCTTT | CASSPGQNTEAFF | - | TRBJ1-1 | - | TRBV18
TGTGCCTGTATGCCACGAGGCCAATTTTTTTGGAACACTGAAGCTTTCTTT | CACMPRGQFFWNTEAFF | - | TRBJ1-1 | - | TRBV30
TGCGCCAGCAGCTTGGCCGGGGACAACTATGGCTACACCTTC | CASSLAGDNYGYTF | - | TRBJ1-2 | - | TRBV5-1
TGTGCCAGCAGCGTAGGTTCAGGTCCGACCGGGGAGCTGTTTTTT | CASSVGSGPTGELFF | - | TRBJ2-2 | once | TRBV9
TGCGCCAGCAGTCCCTCCAGTGACTATGGCTACACCTTC | CASSPSSDYGYTF | - | TRBJ1-2 | once | TRBV5-1
TGCGCCAGCAGTCATGGTCGACCCTCCTACGAGCAGTACTTC | CASSHGRPSYEQYF | - | TRBJ2-7 | - | TRBV23-1
TGTGCCAGCAGCTTAGACGCCGATCAGCCCCAGCATTTT | CASSLDADQPQHF | - | TRBJ1-5 | - | TRBV7-3
TGTGCCAGCAGCGTAGAAAGGATCGCCGGGGAGCTGTTTTTT | CASSVERIAGELFF | - | TRBJ2-2 | - | TRBV9
TGTGCCAGCAGCAACAGGGGAAACATTCAGTACTTC | CASSNRGNIQYF | TRBD1 | TRBJ2-4 | once | TRBV3-1/TRBV3-2
TGTGCCAGCAGCTTTGCGCAGGGGGCGGACGGGGAGCTGTTTTTT | CASSFAQGADGELFF | TRBD1 | TRBJ2-2 | - | TRBV7-6
TGCAGTCTTTCCTTTTACAATGAGCAGTTCTTC | CSLSFYNEQFF | - | TRBJ2-1 | - | TRBV29-1
TGTGCCAGCAGTGAAAGCTATTCGTTCCCGGCCTACAATGAGCAGTTCTTC | CASSESYSFPAYNEQFF | - | TRBJ2-1 | - | TRBV6-1